This is a list of T cell receptor beta chains from one sample in a study of OX40 agonist ivuxolimab in advanced cancers. The method was immunoSEQ multiplex PCR; TCRdb's version includes in-frame clones alone and lacks a portion of them. The repertoire holds 100,000 to 150,000 clones, with 90% as singletons. This material consisted of CD4+ or CD8+ T cells sorted from blood, taken in a trial of the OX40 agonist ivuxolimab. The receptors were gathered from an adult with an advanced solid tumor such as melanoma, head and neck, liver or kidney cancer. The CDR3 runs from the conserved cysteine through the conserved F or W. D genes are given only for firm matches. The size field is filled for only some rows; it gives once, few, many or a size class.

J gene	D gene	V gene	clone size	CDR3 DNA	CDR3 protein
TRBJ2-1	.	TRBV7-7	.	TGTGCTAGCAGCTTAGGAGAAGAGGCCAATGAGCAGTTCTTC	CASSLGEEANEQFF
TRBJ2-1	TRBD2	TRBV5-1	.	TGCGCCAGCAGCTTGGCCCTAGCGGGCGGGCGGGATGAGCAGTTCTTC	CASSLALAGGRDEQFF
TRBJ1-5	.	TRBV2	.	TGTGCCAGCAGCGAAACAGGGTTAGGACAGCCCCAGCATTTT	CASSETGLGQPQHF
TRBJ1-1	.	TRBV6-6	once	TGTGCCAGCACCCAGACAGTCACCATGAACACTGAAGCTTTCTTT	CASTQTVTMNTEAFF
TRBJ2-1	TRBD2	TRBV11-3	.	TGTGCCAGCAGCGCCGAGCATGGCGGGAGGGCGTACAATGAGCAGTTCTTC	CASSAEHGGRAYNEQFF
TRBJ1-1	.	TRBV30	once	TGTGCCTGGAAGGCACTTTTGAACACTGAAGCTTTCTTT	CAWKALLNTEAFF
TRBJ2-6	.	TRBV11-1	once	TGTGCCAGCAGCGGATGGACTCGGTCTGGGGCCAACGTCCTGACTTTC	CASSGWTRSGANVLTF
TRBJ2-2	.	TRBV9	once	TGTGCCAGCAGCGTAGAGAACACCGGGGAGCTGTTTTTT	CASSVENTGELFF
TRBJ1-2	.	TRBV9	.	TGTGCCAGCAGCGTAGAGGAGGGTAACTATGGCTACACCTTC	CASSVEEGNYGYTF
TRBJ2-2	.	TRBV5-4	.	TGTGCCAGCAGCTTGCTGAACACCCGCCCGAACACCGGGGAGCTGTTTTTT	CASSLLNTRPNTGELFF
TRBJ2-2	TRBD2	TRBV7-6	.	TGTGCCAGCAGCTTAGAGGGAGGGCTCCTGTCCGGGGAGCTGTTTTTT	CASSLEGGLLSGELFF
TRBJ2-1	TRBD2	TRBV18	.	TGTGCCAGCTCACCACTTCTAGCGGGAGTGGGTGAGCAGTTCTTC	CASSPLLAGVGEQFF
TRBJ1-2	TRBD1	TRBV5-1	.	TGCGCCAGCAGCTTGGATACAGGGGACAACTATGGCTACACCTTC	CASSLDTGDNYGYTF